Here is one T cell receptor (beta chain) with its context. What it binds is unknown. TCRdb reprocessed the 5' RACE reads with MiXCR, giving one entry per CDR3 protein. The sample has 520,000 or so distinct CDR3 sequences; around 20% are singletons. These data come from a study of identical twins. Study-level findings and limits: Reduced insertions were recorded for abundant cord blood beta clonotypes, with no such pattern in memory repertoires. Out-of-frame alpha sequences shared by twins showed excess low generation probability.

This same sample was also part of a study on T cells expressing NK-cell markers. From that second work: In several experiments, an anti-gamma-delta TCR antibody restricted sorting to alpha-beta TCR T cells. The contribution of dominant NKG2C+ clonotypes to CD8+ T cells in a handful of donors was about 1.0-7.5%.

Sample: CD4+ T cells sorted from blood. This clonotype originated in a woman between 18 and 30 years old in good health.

CDR3 coding DNA: TGCGCCAGCAGCCAAGAGGAAGGACACGAGCAGTACTTC. Translating gives CASSQEEGHEQYF. The rearrangement uses TRBV4-3 and TRBJ2-7; no clear D. The CDR3 sequence is 13 residues long. The V end was cut by 0 bases, the J end by 5 bases, with 8 bases between. Germline lookup yields CDR1 LGHNA and CDR2 YSLEER.